What follows are 2 T cell receptor beta chains derived from one specimen sequenced in a study of T-cell reconstitution after alpha-beta-depleted transplantation in children. TCRbeta library preparation incorporated unique molecular identifiers. TCRdb analysed the PCR reads with MiXCR anew, one entry per CDR3 protein. The table lists about 400,000 distinct CDR3 sequences, roughly 17% of them singletons. The material sequenced was PBMCs, mostly from graft donor cells, taken 360 days after TCRalphabeta/CD19-depleted stem cell transplant. The receptors here all came from a boy under three years old who had a stem cell transplant for Wiskott-Aldrich syndrome, so the T cells may come from the graft donor.

The genes are TRBV5-6 and TRBJ2-5; the match to TRBD2 covers 7 bases. Losses at the gene ends were 2 bases for V and 5 bases for J; bases not matched to a gene: 15. Per the germline V gene, CDR1 is SGHDT and CDR2 is YYEEEE. The CDR3 is 17 amino acids. CDR3 bases: TGTGCCAGCAGCTTCCTCCACGGGGAGGGCTATGGGGAGACCCAGTACTTC. As protein: CASSFLHGEGYGETQYF.

This clonotype was seen only a few times. The J gene is TRBJ1-6, the V gene TRBV25-1; D is perhaps TRBD1 (5 bases). Looked up from germline, CDR1 is MGHDK and CDR2 is SYGVNS. V lost 6 bases and J lost 0, with 18 bases in between. This CDR3 is 18 amino acids long. This CDR3 is CASSGHFPESSYNSPLHF. The CDR3 nucleotides are TGTGCCAGCAGCGGACATTTCCCTGAGAGCTCCTATAATTCACCCCTCCACTTT.